The 31 T cell receptor beta chains below all came from one sample that was sequenced in a study of tumor-infiltrating lymphocytes in oesophageal squamous cell carcinoma. TCRdb recomputed calls from the PCR reads with MiXCR, one row per CDR3 protein. The sample has about 25,000 distinct CDR3 sequences; 38% are singletons. Sequences were obtained from esophageal tumor tissue. The source is a male donor with esophageal squamous cell carcinoma.

The chain couples TRBV18 to TRBJ2-7; a possible D gene is TRBD2 (6 bases). CDR3 size: 12 residues. Trimming shortened V by 3 bases and J by 5 bases, and 8 bases separated the two germline ends. CDR1 KGHSH and CDR2 LQKENI come from the germline V gene. DNA of the CDR3: TGTGCCAGCTCACCGGGGGGTAACGAGCAGTACTTC. Its protein is CASSPGGNEQYF.

This chain connects TRBV7-8 to TRBJ1-5; possible D gene TRBD1, 5 bases. Looked up from germline, CDR1 is SGHVS and CDR2 is FQNEAQ. CDR3 length equals 13 residues. V lost 1 base to trimming and J lost 9 bases, with 10 bases between them. The CDR3 DNA sequence: TGTGCCAGCAGCTTAGAGAGGGGTGGGCCCCAGCATTTT. Translated: CASSLERGGPQHF. The full variable domain, with the rest looked up from reference TRBV7-8 and TRBJ1-5, is GAGVSQSPRYKVAKRGQDVALRCDPISGHVSLFWYQQALGQGPEFLTYFQNEAQLDKSGLPSDRFFAERPEGSVSTLKIQRTQQEDSAVYLCASSLERGGPQHFGDGTRLSIL.

This clonotype is medium-sized in the sample. This chain joins TRBV12-3 or TRBV12-4 and TRBJ2-6; D ambiguous. The CDR3 covers 13 residues. V was trimmed by 1 base and J by 3 bases, leaving 1 base between them. CDR3 residues: CASSLVGANVLTF. As DNA, the CDR3 is TGTGCCAGCAGTTTAGTTGGGGCCAACGTCCTGACTTTC.

V gene TRBV7-2 combines with J gene TRBJ2-3; possibly TRBD2 for D (6 bases). Matching the DNA end better, TRBJ2-7 makes the J call doubtful. The length of the CDR3 is 15 residues. CDR1 is SGHTA and CDR2 is FQGNSA in the germline V gene. The CDR3 region has the DNA TGTGCCAGCAGCTTAGGGGCGGGGCCGTCCTACGAGCAGTACTTC. Protein: CASSLGAGPSYEQYF.

The chain has TRBV4-1 and TRBJ2-6; either TRBD1 or TRBD2 may supply D (5 bases each). This CDR3 spans 18 amino acids. Germline V gene data show CDR1 as MGHRA and CDR2 as YSYEKL. The germline V and J ends were trimmed by 0 bases and 0 bases, with 12 bases remaining between them. The DNA for the CDR3 is TGCGCCAGCAGCCAAGATTTGCAGGGACGCTCTGGGGCCAACGTCCTGACTTTC. Its protein product is CASSQDLQGRSGANVLTF.

Ten or more counts support this clonotype. The chain is built from TRBV12-3 or TRBV12-4 and TRBJ1-2, with D maybe TRBD1 (5 bases). V lost 0 bases and J 4 bases, leaving 27 bases between the germline ends. This CDR3 comprises 20 residues. In DNA, the CDR3 is TGTGCCAGCAGTTTAGCGCTGCGAGGGTGGGGGTTCATCTCTAGCTATGGCTACACCTTC. Protein: CASSLALRGWGFISSYGYTF.

The J gene is TRBJ1-4, the V gene TRBV7-3, with D possibly matching TRBD1 (6 bases). CDR3 length: 16 residues. Deletions cut 2 bases from V and 6 bases from J, with 16 bases between. Germline V gene data show CDR1 as SGHTA and CDR2 as FQGTGA. This CDR3 is CASSLQAGGFDEKLFF. CDR3 sequence (DNA): TGTGCCAGCAGCTTACAAGCCGGGGGCTTTGATGAAAAACTGTTTTTT.

With regard to this clonotype: Since the CDR3 does not end with the conserved phenylalanine or tryptophan, this likely comes from a read error. The DNA is omitted, as the CDR3 cannot be located on it reliably, and the CDR3 follows TCRdb's listing. The chain carries TRBV11-2 and TRBJ2-1; the tabulated D call, TRBD1, remains unverified against the DNA. Including both end residues, the CDR3 is 21 amino acids long. The V gene's germline CDR1 is SGHAT and CDR2 FQNNGV. This CDR3 reads CASSPRISTFRGDDDGYTFGS.

Ten or more counts support this clonotype. This may come from a read error, since a much larger clone is one base off. J is TRBJ2-7 and V is TRBV12-3 or TRBV12-4, with D maybe TRBD1 (5 bases). The ends were cut back, 5 bases at V and 7 bases at J, with 24 bases in the middle. This CDR3 contains 16 residues. This CDR3 is CASSLLKGFSYNEQYF. The CDR3 region has the DNA TGTGCCAGCAGTCTCTTAAAGGGGTTCTCCTACAATGAGCAGTACTTC.

In this sample, this clonotype turned up many times. The chain uses TRBV7-8 and TRBJ1-1; perhaps TRBD1 as D (6 bases). CDR1 and CDR2 (germline): SGHVS, FQNEAQ. This CDR3 has 16 residues. The V gene lost 3 bases and the J gene lost 5 bases, with 19 bases spanning the gap. The CDR3: CASSFRGGLSQTEAFF. DNA of the CDR3: TGTGCCAGCAGCTTTAGGGGGGGGCTGTCGCAAACTGAAGCTTTCTTT.

This chain links TRBV28 with TRBJ2-1; 12 nucleotides align to TRBD2. The germline gives CDR1 MDHEN, CDR2 SYDVKM. J gave up 3 bases and V 5 bases, and 5 bases lay outside the gene matches. The CDR3 spans 16 residues. The CDR3 protein is CASSPPTSGSYNEQFF. CDR3 coding DNA: TGTGCCAGCAGTCCACCGACTAGCGGGAGCTACAATGAGCAGTTCTTC.

The sample holds many counts of this clonotype. V and J are TRBV12-3 or TRBV12-4 and TRBJ2-7, with D tentatively TRBD2 (5 bases). With 8 bases removed from V and 5 bases from J, the gap between germline ends came to 10 bases. The length of the CDR3 is 11 residues. This chain's CDR3 is CASGSGHEQYF. In DNA form, the CDR3 reads TGTGCCAGCGGGAGTGGCCACGAGCAGTACTTC.

Details on this clonotype: An end of the junction does not agree with germline; a read error may underlie this. The chain has TRBV7-6 and TRBJ2-7; D not resolved. Judging by the DNA end, TRBJ2-1 fits better; the J call may be wrong. Germline V lookup: CDR1 SGHVS, CDR2 FNYEAQ. The CDR3 is made up of 13 amino acids. The CDR3, as DNA: TGTGCCAGCAGCTCTCTCTCCCACAATGAGCAGTTCTTC. This sequence encodes CASSSLSHNEQFF.

This clonotype was seen a handful of times. This rearrangement joins TRBV2 to TRBJ1-5; D ambiguous. The V end lost 6 bases, the J end lost 0 bases, and 12 bases lay between the germline ends. The length of the CDR3 is 15 residues. The germline CDR1 and CDR2 sequences are SNHLY and FYNNEI. In nucleotides, the CDR3 is TGTGCCAGCAGGTCGGAGATTTATAGCAATCAGCCCCAGCATTTT. It is translated as CASRSEIYSNQPQHF.

This clonotype is judged medium-sized. The chain couples TRBV7-9 to TRBJ1-2; D gene ambiguous. The V gene's germline CDR1 is SEHNR and CDR2 FQNEAQ (reference sequence). This CDR3 contains 12 residues. V was cut by 5 bases and J by 2 bases, with 6 bases left in between. CDR3 sequence (DNA): TGTGCCAGCAGCGGCGCCAACTATGGCTACACCTTC. This encodes CASSGANYGYTF. Together with reference TRBV7-9 and TRBJ1-2, the CDR3 gives the full variable domain: DTGVSQNPRHKITKRGQNVTFRCDPISEHNRLYWYRQTLGQGPEFLTYFQNEAQLEKSRLLSDRFSAERPKGSFSTLEIQRTEQGDSAMYLCASSGANYGYTFGSGTRLTVV.

Relative to its sample, this clonotype is medium-sized. CDR3 nucleotide sequence: TGTGCCAGCAGCTTAGTTCACAGGGGGGGAGAGACCCAGTACTTC. Residues: CASSLVHRGGETQYF. The V call is TRBV7-2, the J call TRBJ2-5; tentative D call: TRBD1 (8 bases). CDR1 is SGHTA and CDR2 is FQGNSA in the germline V gene. The CDR3 has 15 residues. Deletions cut 1 base from V and 4 bases from J, with 13 bases between.

This clonotype was seen at least ten times. The rearrangement links TRBV6-1 to TRBJ2-7; the D is unclear. Looked up from germline, CDR1 is MNHNS and CDR2 is SASEGT. The CDR3 spans 12 residues. Trimming took off 5 bases at V and 0 bases at J, with 5 bases between the two ends. CDR3 nucleotides: TGTGCCAGCAGTTCCTCCTCCTACGAGCAGTACTTC. Translation: CASSSSSYEQYF.

The rearrangement uses TRBV7-2 and TRBJ2-5; 7 nucleotides match TRBD1. Germline CDR1 SGHTA, CDR2 FQGNSA. The CDR3 consists of 15 residues. With 1 base clipped from V and 5 bases from J, the junction kept 7 bases outside the gene matches. DNA for the CDR3: TGTGCCAGCAGCTTAGTTCACAGGGGACGTGAGACCCAGTACTTC. Amino acid sequence: CASSLVHRGRETQYF.

This clonotype is medium-sized by share. J is TRBJ2-5 and V is TRBV6-1; a possible D gene is TRBD1 (5 bases). The ends were cut back, 8 bases at V and 7 bases at J, with 23 bases in the middle. Germline V gives CDR1 MNHNS, CDR2 SASEGT. The CDR3 length is 15 residues. For the CDR3, the DNA is TGTGCCAGCGGATACAGGATCTTGGCCCGATCGACCCAGTACTTC. Its translation: CASGYRILARSTQYF.

V and J are TRBV6-8 and TRBJ2-1, with D tentatively TRBD1 (6 bases). The last part of the DNA fits TRBJ2-7 better; the J call may be wrong. The CDR3 is made up of 12 amino acids. Germline CDR1 and CDR2: MNHGY and SAAAGT. Here the CDR3 reads CASSRGSWEQYF. In DNA form, the CDR3 reads TGTGCCAGCAGCAGGGGTTCGTGGGAGCAGTACTTC.

This clonotype has a count of ten or more. The rearrangement joins TRBV4-2 to TRBJ2-2; D perhaps matches TRBD1 (5 bases). Germline CDR1 reads LGHNA; CDR2 reads YNFKEQ. The CDR3 consists of 16 residues. V gave up 4 bases and J gave up 1 base, with 13 bases separating them. The CDR3 region has the DNA TGTGCCAGCAGCCGACAGTTTACCGGGAACACCGGGGAGCTGTTTTTT. Protein product: CASSRQFTGNTGELFF.

The table lists this clonotype with a few counts. This may stem from a read error, because a much larger clone lies one nucleotide away. The genes are TRBV6-1 and TRBJ2-1, with D maybe TRBD1 (5 bases). Near its end, the DNA agrees better with TRBJ2-7, so the J call may be wrong. Germline assignment: CDR1 MNHNS and CDR2 SASEGT. This CDR3 comprises 14 residues. CDR3 amino acids: CASKGLSSYNEQYF. CDR3 DNA sequence: TGTGCCAGCAAGGGGTTGAGCTCCTACAATGAGCAGTACTTC.

Ten or more counts support this clonotype. This chain connects TRBV5-8 to TRBJ2-5, with 11 nucleotides matching TRBD1. The length of the CDR3 is 17 residues. CDR1 is SGHTS, CDR2 YDEGEE, per germline. J gave up 2 bases and V 5 bases, and 11 bases lay outside the gene matches. CDR3 nucleotide sequence: TGTGCCAGCAGTCCCGGACAGGGGGCGGGAATTCAAGAGACCCAGTACTTC. As protein: CASSPGQGAGIQETQYF. Full variable domain (outside the CDR3, taken from reference TRBV5-8 and TRBJ2-5): EAGVTQSPTHLIKTRGQQATLRCSPISGHTSVYWYQQALGLGLQFLLWYDEGEERNRGNFPPRFSGRQFPNYSSELNVNALELEDSALYLCASSPGQGAGIQETQYFGPGTRLLVL.

V usage is TRBV19 and J usage is TRBJ2-5; the D gene is possibly TRBD1 (5 bases). The CDR3 totals 15 residues. Looked up from germline, CDR1 is LNHDA and CDR2 is SQIVND (reference sequence). The V and J ends lost 1 base and 5 bases respectively, with 14 bases between them. In nucleotides, the CDR3 is TGTGCCAGTAGTATAGGGCACTCCAAGGGGGAGACCCAGTACTTC. Protein sequence: CASSIGHSKGETQYF. Full variable domain (remainder filled in from reference TRBV19 and TRBJ2-5): DGGITQSPKYLFRKEGQNVTLSCEQNLNHDAMYWYRQDPGQGLRLIYYSQIVNDFQKGDIAEGYSVSREKKESFPLTVTSAQKNPTAFYLCASSIGHSKGETQYFGPGTRLLVL.

This clonotype was counted at least ten times. The genes are TRBV7-9 and TRBJ2-7; no reliable D call. This CDR3 region has 12 residues. V shed 2 bases and J shed 2 bases, with 4 bases lying between them. Germline CDR1 is SEHNR and CDR2 is FQNEAQ (reference sequence). CDR3 nucleotides: TGTGCCAGCAGCTTACGGGCCTACGAGCAGTACTTC. Its translation: CASSLRAYEQYF.

This clonotype was seen only a few times. This chain links TRBV6-1 with TRBJ2-4; no clear D gene. The V and J ends lost 6 bases and 7 bases respectively, with 16 bases between them. In germline, CDR1 is MNHNS, CDR2 SASEGT. CDR3 length: 14 amino acids. As DNA, the CDR3 is TGTGCCAGCAGCGGAATGGGGAAAGGGAACATTCAGTACTTC. The encoded protein is CASSGMGKGNIQYF.

This clonotype was seen ten or more times. One end of the junction fails to match germline, which may point to a read error. The CDR3 DNA follows: TGTGCCAGCAGCCGAATACTGGGGCTCTTGGATTCACCCCTCCACTTC. Its translation: CASSRILGLLDSPLHF. The V gene is TRBV7-9, the J gene TRBJ2-7; D may be TRBD1 (5 bases). The CDR3 totals 16 residues. In germline, CDR1 is SEHNR, CDR2 FQNEAQ (reference sequence).

The chain couples TRBV6-2 or TRBV6-3 to TRBJ1-5; D is unclear. The CDR3 contains 13 residues. Looked up from germline, CDR1 is MNHEY and CDR2 is SVGEGT. V lost 5 bases and J 6 bases, leaving 11 bases between the germline ends. CDR3 in amino acids: CASSGSWRQPQHF. The DNA for the CDR3 is TGTGCCAGCAGTGGGTCTTGGCGTCAGCCCCAGCATTTT.

This clonotype appeared many times. The rearrangement links TRBV12-3 or TRBV12-4 to TRBJ1-1; the D is unclear. The CDR3 runs to 12 residues. Trimming shortened V by 8 bases and J by 5 bases, and 12 bases separated the two germline ends. CDR3 amino acids: CASSRVVTEAFF. CDR3 bases: TGTGCCAGCTCCCGTGTGGTGACTGAAGCTTTCTTT.

In its sample, this clonotype ranks as medium-sized. V gene TRBV6-1 combines with J gene TRBJ2-7; D is undetermined. The CDR3 totals 12 residues. V gave up 2 bases and J gave up 2 bases, with 4 bases separating them. Germline assignment: CDR1 MNHNS and CDR2 SASEGT. CDR3 coding DNA: TGTGCCAGCAGTGAAACGACCTACGAGCAGTACTTC. Amino acids: CASSETTYEQYF.

The chain is built from TRBV7-3 and TRBJ1-1, with D unresolved. Trimming left V 5 bases short and J 5 bases short, with 15 bases between. Germline CDR1 reads SGHTA; CDR2 reads FQGTGA. The CDR3 has 14 amino acids. The CDR3 nucleotides are TGTGCCAGCAGCCCTGAGGCACTAACGACTGAAGCTTTCTTT. This gives the protein CASSPEALTTEAFF. The full variable domain, its missing parts supplied by reference TRBV7-3 and TRBJ1-1, is GAGVSQTPSNKVTEKGKYVELRCDPISGHTALYWYRQSLGQGPEFLIYFQGTGAADDSGLPNDRFFAVRPEGSVSTLKIQRTERGDSAVYLCASSPEALTTEAFFGQGTRLTVV.